A single sample gave rise to the 24 T cell receptor beta chains below, sequenced in a study of T-cell memory formation after mild COVID-19. Each CDR3 protein gets one entry after TCRdb re-called the 5' RACE reads with MiXCR. The sample shows over 450,000 distinct CDR3 sequences, about 20% of them seen only once. Sequenced: PBMCs or a T cell subset sorted from them (not recorded which). The receptors here all came from an adult woman who had mild COVID-19 (a few samples of this study predate the infection). Cell type and time point are not known.

The chain recombines TRBV24-1 with TRBJ1-3; D gene uncertain. Germline V gene sequence: CDR1 KGHDR, CDR2 SFDVKD. Trimming left V 3 bases short and J 0 bases short, with 11 bases between. This CDR3 is built from 16 residues. The DNA for the CDR3 is TGTGCCACCAGTGATCCAAGACGAGACTCTGGAAACACCATATATTTT. Its translation is CATSDPRRDSGNTIYF.

The rearrangement links TRBV6-2 or TRBV6-3 to TRBJ2-7; D is unresolved. The CDR3 loop spans 12 amino acids. Germline V lookup: CDR1 MNHEY, CDR2 SVGEGT. Trimming pared 5 bases from V and 3 bases from J, leaving 8 bases between. CDR3 in amino acids: CASSASDYEQYF. CDR3 bases: TGTGCCAGCAGTGCCTCTGACTACGAGCAGTACTTC.

This rearrangement joins TRBV4-1 to TRBJ2-1, with no clear D. The CDR3 loop spans 14 amino acids. In germline, CDR1 is MGHRA, CDR2 YSYEKL. The V end was cut by 4 bases, the J end by 3 bases, with 10 bases between. The CDR3 loop reads CASSPPRDYNEQFF. The CDR3 coding sequence is TGCGCCAGCAGCCCACCTCGAGACTACAATGAGCAGTTCTTC.

This chain connects TRBV12-3 or TRBV12-4 to TRBJ2-4, with unresolved D. V lost 6 bases to trimming and J lost 9 bases, with 15 bases between them. The CDR3 loop spans 13 amino acids. The CDR3 region is CASSTDPKGIQYF. CDR3 in DNA: TGTGCCAGCAGCACGGACCCCAAGGGCATTCAGTACTTC.

The rearrangement joins TRBV5-5 to TRBJ1-1, with 7 bases aligning to TRBD1. V shed 3 bases, J shed 4 bases, and the junction held 9 bases outside the gene matches. CDR1 and CDR2 (germline): SGHKS, YYEKEE (reference sequence). The length of the CDR3 is 15 residues. The CDR3 reads CASSSGTARTTEAFF. The CDR3 nucleotides read TGTGCCAGCAGCTCTGGGACAGCCAGAACCACTGAAGCTTTCTTT.

The J gene is TRBJ2-5, the V gene TRBV10-3; 13 nucleotides line up with TRBD2. The trim removed 9 bases at V and 4 bases at J, leaving 11 bases unmatched. The CDR3 spans 16 residues. The germline V gene encodes CDR1 ENHRY and CDR2 SYGVKD. CDR3 region: CAIKGGLAGVRETQYF. In nucleotides, the CDR3 is TGTGCCATTAAGGGAGGACTAGCGGGAGTTCGAGAGACCCAGTACTTC.

This clonotype was counted only a few times. The chain employs TRBV29-1 and TRBJ2-7, with TRBD1 identical over 8 bases. Trimming at V came to 6 bases and at J to 4 bases, leaving 8 bases not matched to a gene. The CDR3 is made up of 13 amino acids. Germline CDR1 SQVTM, CDR2 ANQGSEA. CDR3: CSVSTGEVYEQYF. The CDR3, as DNA: TGCAGCGTGTCGACAGGGGAGGTATACGAGCAGTACTTC.

In its sample, this clonotype was seen once. The rearrangement links TRBV20-1 to TRBJ1-1; D call uncertain. The CDR3 runs to 15 residues. CDR1 is DFQATT, CDR2 SNEGSKA, per germline (reference sequence). V lost 3 bases and J 6 bases, leaving 20 bases between the germline ends. In DNA form, the CDR3 reads TGCAGTGCTAGGGCCCAGGACGGGCGGAGGCCTGAAGCTTTCTTT. It yields the protein CSARAQDGRRPEAFF.

The V and J genes are TRBV30 and TRBJ1-1; 7 bases agree with TRBD1. The CDR3 spans 13 residues. CDR1 is GTSNPN and CDR2 is SVGIG in the germline V gene (reference sequence). V dropped 3 bases and J dropped 3; count of bases not matched to a gene: 4. The CDR3 bases are TGTGCCTGGAGCCGGACAGGTGACACTGAAGCTTTCTTT. Translating it yields CAWSRTGDTEAFF.

The table lists this clonotype with a few counts. The chain joins TRBV29-1 to TRBJ2-5; possible D gene TRBD1, 6 bases. Germline V lookup: CDR1 SQVTM, CDR2 ANQGSEA. This CDR3 has 11 amino acids. V gave up 6 bases and J gave up 7 bases, with 12 bases separating them. In DNA, the CDR3 is TGCAGCGTAAACAGGGCCGGGACCCAGTACTTC. Translating gives CSVNRAGTQYF.

The gene calls are TRBV4-1 and TRBJ2-4; D possibly corresponds to TRBD1 (6 bases). V shed 0 bases and J shed 8 bases, with 14 bases lying between them. The CDR3 consists of 15 residues. The germline V gene has CDR1 MGHRA and CDR2 YSYEKL. The CDR3 DNA follows: TGCGCCAGCAGCCAAGAGTTCTCGGGACAAGACATTCAGTACTTC. It codes for CASSQEFSGQDIQYF.

This clonotype was found a few times. The chain has TRBV19 and TRBJ1-5; perhaps TRBD1 as D (6 bases). V gave up 1 base and J gave up 2 bases, with 9 bases separating them. The CDR3 length is 15 residues. CDR1 is LNHDA, CDR2 SQIVND, per germline (reference sequence). The CDR3 nucleotides are TGTGCCAGTAGTATAGGTCAGGGGCGCAATCAGCCCCAGCATTTT. Amino acid sequence: CASSIGQGRNQPQHF.

In its sample, this clonotype was seen a few times. CDR3 region: CASSMVGQGGNQPQHF. The CDR3, as DNA: TGTGCCAGTAGTATGGTTGGACAGGGCGGCAATCAGCCCCAGCATTTT. This sequence joins TRBV19 and TRBJ1-5; 8 bases line up with TRBD1. Germline CDR1 and CDR2: LNHDA and SQIVND (reference sequence). The CDR3 contains 16 residues. The V and J ends lost 3 bases and 2 bases, in that order; junction bases with no gene match: 6.

This clonotype was detected a few times. The J gene is TRBJ2-7, the V gene TRBV7-8; D gene uncertain. The germline V gene has CDR1 SGHVS and CDR2 FQNEAQ. V lost 2 bases and J 2 bases, leaving 10 bases between the germline ends. The CDR3 covers 14 residues. CDR3 coding DNA: TGTGCCAGCAGCTTATATCCACTGACCTACGAGCAGTACTTC. Translating it yields CASSLYPLTYEQYF.

The genes are TRBV11-1 and TRBJ2-7; 7 bases fit TRBD1. Losses at the gene ends were 7 bases for V and 3 bases for J; bases not matched to a gene: 6. Germline CDR1 SGHAT, CDR2 FQDESV (reference sequence). CDR3 size: 13 residues. The CDR3 DNA reads TGTGCCAGCAACGCCGGGGACAGCTACGAGCAGTACTTC. This translates into CASNAGDSYEQYF.

The V gene is TRBV5-6, the J gene TRBJ2-5, with D possibly matching TRBD2 (5 bases). The CDR3 runs 11 residues. Looked up from germline, CDR1 is SGHDT and CDR2 is YYEEEE. V lost 7 bases and J lost 7, with 11 bases in between. The CDR3 region is CASGNGGTQYF. CDR3 DNA sequence: TGTGCCAGCGGGAACGGAGGGACCCAGTACTTC.

This clonotype was seen more than once but under ten times. This chain connects TRBV19 to TRBJ2-7; weak D call: TRBD2 (6 bases). From germline, CDR1 is LNHDA and CDR2 SQIVND (reference sequence). This CDR3 spans 17 amino acids. Trimming pared 7 bases from V and 5 bases from J, leaving 27 bases between. This CDR3 is CASKGREGTHVVDEQYF. Here the CDR3 DNA reads TGTGCCAGTAAGGGCCGAGAAGGGACTCACGTTGTTGACGAGCAGTACTTC.

The table lists this clonotype with a few counts. A read error may account for a junction end that differs from germline. The rearrangement joins TRBV7-7 to TRBJ2-2; 12 bases are shared with TRBD2. The CDR3 has 16 amino acids. Germline CDR1 reads SSHAT; CDR2 reads FNYEAQ (reference sequence). CDR3 DNA sequence: TGTGCTAGCAGCTCGATGACTAGCGGGAGCACCGGGGAGCTGTTTTTT. It yields the protein CASSSMTSGSTGELFF.

This clonotype occurred a few times. The V call is TRBV7-2, the J call TRBJ2-1; TRBD1 aligns across 8 bases. The germline CDR1 and CDR2 sequences are SGHTA and FQGNSA. This CDR3 comprises 15 residues. Trimming removed 5 bases from V and 4 bases from J; junction bases left unmatched: 7. CDR3 nucleotides: TGTGCCAGCAGCGGCCAGGGGGCGCGTTACAATGAGCAGTTCTTC. Its protein is CASSGQGARYNEQFF.

The sample holds a few counts of this clonotype. The chain employs TRBV3-1 and TRBJ2-1, with D perhaps given as TRBD1 or TRBD2 (5 bases each). Trimming removed 1 base at V and 5 bases at J, with 18 bases between. Germline CDR1 is LGHDT and CDR2 is YNNKEL (reference sequence). This CDR3 has 17 amino acids. This CDR3 reads CASSQGGVGLTHNEQFF. The DNA of the CDR3 is TGTGCCAGCAGCCAAGGAGGGGTGGGCCTCACACACAATGAGCAGTTCTTC.

This clonotype was found a few times. The DNA of the CDR3 is TGTGCCACCAGTGATCACAGGGGGCAGGGAGAGACCCAGTACTTC. Its protein is CATSDHRGQGETQYF. The rearrangement links TRBV24-1 to TRBJ2-5; TRBD1 agrees at 9 bases. Germline V gives CDR1 KGHDR, CDR2 SFDVKD. After removal of 3 bases from V and 4 bases from J, the junction contained 5 bases not matched to a gene. CDR3 length: 15 residues.

This chain uses TRBV20-1 with TRBJ2-1; TRBD1 aligns across 9 bases. The V and J ends lost 4 bases and 9 bases, in that order; junction bases with no gene match: 10. Germline CDR1 reads DFQATT; CDR2 reads SNEGSKA (reference sequence). This CDR3 is 14 amino acids long. The CDR3 nucleotides are TGCAGTGCTACTCCACAGGGGGCTAAGGGTGAGCAGTTCTTC. Translation gives CSATPQGAKGEQFF.

The chain employs TRBV5-1 and TRBJ1-1; 10 bases fit TRBD1. Germline values: CDR1 SGHRS, CDR2 YFSETQ. Germline trimming cut 4 bases from V and 2 bases from J; bases unmatched to any gene: 17. CDR3 length equals 19 residues. CDR3 loop: CASSTRSGTGEDGNTEAFF. CDR3 sequence (DNA): TGCGCCAGCAGCACCCGTTCCGGGACAGGGGAGGACGGAAACACTGAAGCTTTCTTT.

This clonotype has a count of ten or more. The chain couples TRBV18 to TRBJ2-7; D remains ambiguous. Between the trimmed V and J ends, which lost 3 bases and 2 bases, there was a span of 11 bases. The CDR3 runs 14 residues. Per the germline V gene, CDR1 is KGHSH and CDR2 is LQKENI. Written as DNA, the CDR3 is TGTGCCAGCTCACCCGGGTCGGAGACCTACGAGCAGTACTTC. It is translated as CASSPGSETYEQYF. The whole variable domain, remainder taken from reference TRBV18 and TRBJ2-7, is NAGVMQNPRHLVRRRGQEARLRCSPMKGHSHVYWYRQLPEEGLKFMVYLQKENIIDESGMPKERFSAEFPKEGPSILRIQQVVRGDSAAYFCASSPGSETYEQYFGPGTRLTVT.